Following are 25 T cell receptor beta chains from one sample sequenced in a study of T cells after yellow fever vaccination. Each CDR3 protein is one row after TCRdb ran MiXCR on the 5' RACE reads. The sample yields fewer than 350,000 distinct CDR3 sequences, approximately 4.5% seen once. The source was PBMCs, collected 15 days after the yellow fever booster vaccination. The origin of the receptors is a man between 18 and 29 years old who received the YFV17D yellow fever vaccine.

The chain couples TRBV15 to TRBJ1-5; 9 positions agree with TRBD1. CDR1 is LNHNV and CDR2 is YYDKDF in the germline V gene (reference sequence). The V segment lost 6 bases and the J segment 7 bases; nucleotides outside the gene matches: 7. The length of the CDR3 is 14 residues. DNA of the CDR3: TGTGCCACCAGAACCGGGACAGGGCGCCAGCCCCAGCATTTT. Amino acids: CATRTGTGRQPQHF.

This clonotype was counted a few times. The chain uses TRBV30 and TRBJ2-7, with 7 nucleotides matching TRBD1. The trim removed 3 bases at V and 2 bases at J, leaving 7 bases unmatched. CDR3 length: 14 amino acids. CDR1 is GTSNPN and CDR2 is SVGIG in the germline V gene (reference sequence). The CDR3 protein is CAWRPGQKTYEQYF. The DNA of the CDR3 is TGTGCCTGGAGGCCGGGACAGAAGACCTACGAGCAGTACTTC.

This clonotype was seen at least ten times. Written as DNA, the CDR3 is TGCAGCGTTGACCCTAAACCACAGGGTGAGGGAGAGACCCAGTACTTC. It encodes CSVDPKPQGEGETQYF. V gene TRBV29-1 combines with J gene TRBJ2-5; a possible D gene is TRBD1 (6 bases). This CDR3 has 16 amino acids. CDR1 is SQVTM and CDR2 is ANQGSEA in the germline V gene. V lost 3 bases and J lost 4, with 21 bases in between.

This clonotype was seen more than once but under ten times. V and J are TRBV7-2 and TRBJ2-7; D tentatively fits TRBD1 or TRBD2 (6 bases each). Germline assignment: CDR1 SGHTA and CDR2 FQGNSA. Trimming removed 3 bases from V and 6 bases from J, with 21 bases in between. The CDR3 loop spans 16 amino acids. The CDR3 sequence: CASSFTRDSGAREQYF. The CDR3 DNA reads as TGTGCCAGCAGCTTTACTCGGGACTCGGGGGCGCGCGAGCAGTACTTC.

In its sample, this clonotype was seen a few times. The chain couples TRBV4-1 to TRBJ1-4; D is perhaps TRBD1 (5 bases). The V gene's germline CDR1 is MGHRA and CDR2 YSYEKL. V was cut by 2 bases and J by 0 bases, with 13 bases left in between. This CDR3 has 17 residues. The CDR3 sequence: CASSQNTDRATNEKLFF. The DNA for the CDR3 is TGCGCCAGCAGCCAAAACACTGACAGAGCAACTAATGAAAAACTGTTTTTT.

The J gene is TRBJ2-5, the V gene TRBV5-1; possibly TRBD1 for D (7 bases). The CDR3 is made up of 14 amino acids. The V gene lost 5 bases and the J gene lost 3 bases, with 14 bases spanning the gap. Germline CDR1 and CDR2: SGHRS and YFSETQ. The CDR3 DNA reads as TGCGCCAGCAGTTATCAGGGGGGAGAAGAGACCCAGTACTTC. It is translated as CASSYQGGEETQYF.

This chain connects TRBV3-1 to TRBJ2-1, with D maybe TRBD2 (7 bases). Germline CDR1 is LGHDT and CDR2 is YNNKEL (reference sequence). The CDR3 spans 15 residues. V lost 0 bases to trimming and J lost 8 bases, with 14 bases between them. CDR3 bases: TGTGCCAGCAGCCAAGATAGGGGGGGCAGGTATGAGCAGTTCTTC. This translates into CASSQDRGGRYEQFF.

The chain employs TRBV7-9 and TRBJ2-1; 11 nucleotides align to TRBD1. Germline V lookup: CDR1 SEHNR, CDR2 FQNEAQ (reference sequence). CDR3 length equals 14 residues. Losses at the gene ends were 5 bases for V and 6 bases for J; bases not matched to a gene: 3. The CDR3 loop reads CASSTGTGGNEQFF. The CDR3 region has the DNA TGTGCCAGCAGCACCGGGACAGGGGGCAATGAGCAGTTCTTC.

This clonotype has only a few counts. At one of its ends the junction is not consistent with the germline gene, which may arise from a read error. In DNA form, the CDR3 reads TGTGCCAGCAGCTTAGCAGGTTTGGGGGACACACTTTTT. Protein product: CASSLAGLGDTLF. This chain connects TRBV7-9 to TRBJ1-4; maybe TRBD1 (6 bases). The CDR3 is made up of 13 amino acids. CDR1 and CDR2 from the germline V gene are SEHNR and FQNEAQ (reference sequence).

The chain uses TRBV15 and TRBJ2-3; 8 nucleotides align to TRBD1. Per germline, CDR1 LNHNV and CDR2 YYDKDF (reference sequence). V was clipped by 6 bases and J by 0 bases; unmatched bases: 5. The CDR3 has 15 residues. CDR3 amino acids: CATSFRDRSTDTQYF. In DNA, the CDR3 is TGTGCCACCAGTTTTAGGGACAGGAGCACAGATACGCAGTATTTT.

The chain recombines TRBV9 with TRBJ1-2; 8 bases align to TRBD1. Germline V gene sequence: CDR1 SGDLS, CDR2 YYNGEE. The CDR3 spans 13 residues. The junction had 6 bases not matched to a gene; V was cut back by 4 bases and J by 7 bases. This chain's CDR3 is CASSPQTGVGYTF. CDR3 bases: TGTGCCAGCAGCCCCCAGACAGGGGTTGGCTACACCTTC.

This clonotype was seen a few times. CDR3 in amino acids: CASTIVGSHSYEQYF. DNA of the CDR3: TGTGCCAGCACTATTGTGGGCAGCCATTCCTACGAGCAGTACTTC. J is TRBJ2-7 and V is TRBV7-2, with D unclear. The CDR3 covers 15 residues. V was clipped by 7 bases and J by 1 base, with 17 bases between them. Per the germline V gene, CDR1 is SGHTA and CDR2 is FQGNSA.

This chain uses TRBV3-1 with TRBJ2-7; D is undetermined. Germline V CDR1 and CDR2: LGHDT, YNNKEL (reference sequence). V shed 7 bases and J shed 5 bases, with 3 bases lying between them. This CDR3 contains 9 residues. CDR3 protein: CASKDEQYV. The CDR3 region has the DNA TGTGCCAGCAAGGACGAGCAGTACGTC.

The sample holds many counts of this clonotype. CDR3 bases: TGCGCCAGCCGGGGGGGCCCACAGAACACCGGGGAGCTGTTTTTT. As protein: CASRGGPQNTGELFF. The chain uses TRBV5-1 and TRBJ2-2; the match to TRBD2 covers 8 bases. V shed 7 bases, J shed 1 base, and the junction held 6 bases outside the gene matches. The CDR3 spans 15 residues. The germline CDR1 and CDR2 sequences are SGHRS and YFSETQ.

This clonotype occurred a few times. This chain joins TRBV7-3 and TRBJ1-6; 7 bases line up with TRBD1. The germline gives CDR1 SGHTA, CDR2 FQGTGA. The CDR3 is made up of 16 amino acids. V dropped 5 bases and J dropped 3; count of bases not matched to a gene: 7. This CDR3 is CASSQGGGYYNSPLHF. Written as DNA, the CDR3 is TGTGCCAGCAGCCAAGGAGGGGGCTACTATAATTCACCCCTCCACTTT.

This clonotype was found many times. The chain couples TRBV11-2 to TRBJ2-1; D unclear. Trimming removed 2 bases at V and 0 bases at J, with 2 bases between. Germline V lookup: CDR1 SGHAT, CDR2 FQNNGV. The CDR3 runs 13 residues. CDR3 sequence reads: CASSLTSYNEQFF. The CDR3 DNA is TGTGCCAGCAGCTTAACCTCCTACAATGAGCAGTTCTTC.

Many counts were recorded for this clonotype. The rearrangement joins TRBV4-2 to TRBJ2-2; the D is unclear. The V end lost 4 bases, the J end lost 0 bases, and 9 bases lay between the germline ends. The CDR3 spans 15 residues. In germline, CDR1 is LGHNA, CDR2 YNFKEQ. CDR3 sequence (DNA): TGTGCCAGCAGCCTTCGACACACGAACACCGGGGAGCTGTTTTTT. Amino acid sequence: CASSLRHTNTGELFF.

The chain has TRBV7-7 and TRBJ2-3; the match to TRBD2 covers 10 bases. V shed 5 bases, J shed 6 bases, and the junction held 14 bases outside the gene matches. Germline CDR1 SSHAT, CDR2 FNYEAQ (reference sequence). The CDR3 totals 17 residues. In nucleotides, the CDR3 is TGTGCCAGCAGCAAAGGGGGACTAGCGTCATCGATGGATACGCAGTATTTT. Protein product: CASSKGGLASSMDTQYF. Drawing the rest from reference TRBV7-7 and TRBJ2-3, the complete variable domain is GAGVSQSPRYKVTKRGQDVTLRCDPISSHATLYWYQQALGQGPEFLTYFNYEAQPDKSGLPSDRFSAERPEGSISTLTIQRTEQRDSAMYRCASSKGGLASSMDTQYFGPGTRLTVL.

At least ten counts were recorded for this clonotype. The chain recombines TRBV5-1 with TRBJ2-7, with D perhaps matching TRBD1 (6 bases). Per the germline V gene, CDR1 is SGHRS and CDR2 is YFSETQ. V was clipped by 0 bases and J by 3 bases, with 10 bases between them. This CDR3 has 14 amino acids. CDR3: CASSLVQGDYEQYF. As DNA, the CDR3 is TGCGCCAGCAGCTTGGTACAGGGCGACTACGAGCAGTACTTC. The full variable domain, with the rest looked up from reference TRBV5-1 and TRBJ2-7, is KAGVTQTPRYLIKTRGQQVTLSCSPISGHRSVSWYQQTPGQGLQFLFEYFSETQRNKGNFPGRFSGRQFSNSRSEMNVSTLELGDSALYLCASSLVQGDYEQYFGPGTRLTVT.

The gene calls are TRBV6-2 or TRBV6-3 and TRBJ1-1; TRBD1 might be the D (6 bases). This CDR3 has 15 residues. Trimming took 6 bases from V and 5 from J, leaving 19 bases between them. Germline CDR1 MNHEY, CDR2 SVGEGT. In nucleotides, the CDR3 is TGTGCCAGCAGACCCCGGCCAGGGGAGGAGACTGAAGCTTTCTTT. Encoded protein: CASRPRPGEETEAFF.

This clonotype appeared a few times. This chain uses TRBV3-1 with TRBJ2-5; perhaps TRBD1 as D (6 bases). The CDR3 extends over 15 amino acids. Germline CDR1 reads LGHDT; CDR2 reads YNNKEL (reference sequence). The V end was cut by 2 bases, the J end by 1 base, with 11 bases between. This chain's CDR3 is CASSQFQGPQETQYF. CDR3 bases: TGTGCCAGCAGCCAATTCCAGGGGCCCCAAGAGACCCAGTACTTC.

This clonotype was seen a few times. The CDR3 nucleotides are TGTGCCAGCAGACTTAGCGGGGGGGCCTTAAGCACAGATACGCAGTATTTT. It codes for CASRLSGGALSTDTQYF. The chain couples TRBV12-3 or TRBV12-4 to TRBJ2-3, with 11 bases that match TRBD2. Unmatched junction bases numbered 8, after V lost 6 bases and J lost 0 bases. This CDR3 contains 17 residues.

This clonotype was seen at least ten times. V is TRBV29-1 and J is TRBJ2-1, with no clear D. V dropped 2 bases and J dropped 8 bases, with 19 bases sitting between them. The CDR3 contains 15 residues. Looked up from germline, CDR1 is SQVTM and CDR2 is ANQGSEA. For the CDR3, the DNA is TGCAGCGTTGAATGGGCACGGATACGTGATTATGAGCAGTTCTTC. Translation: CSVEWARIRDYEQFF.

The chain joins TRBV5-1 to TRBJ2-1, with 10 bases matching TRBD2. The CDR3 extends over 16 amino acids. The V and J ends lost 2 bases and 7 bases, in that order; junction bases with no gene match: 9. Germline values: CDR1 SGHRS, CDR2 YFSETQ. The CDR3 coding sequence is TGCGCCAGCAGCTTACCCCTAGCGGGGGTGGGGAATGAGCAGTTCTTC. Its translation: CASSLPLAGVGNEQFF.

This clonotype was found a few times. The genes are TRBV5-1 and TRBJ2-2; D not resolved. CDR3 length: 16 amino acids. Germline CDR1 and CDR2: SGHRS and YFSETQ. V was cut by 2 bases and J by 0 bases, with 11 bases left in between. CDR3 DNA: TGCGCCAGCAGCTTAAACCCTGGACCGAACACCGGGGAGCTGTTTTTT. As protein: CASSLNPGPNTGELFF.